The clone carrying this T cell receptor (beta chain) has ten or more counts. After removal of 1 base from V and 4 bases from J, the junction contained 9 bases not matched to a gene. The CDR3 is 16 amino acids. CDR1 and CDR2 from the germline V gene are SGHTA and FQGNSA. The data belong to a study of regulatory T cells in long-lasting Graves disease. The wider study: Newly diagnosed Graves' patients had taken antithyroid drugs under 3 months.

In building TCR beta libraries, iRepertoire HTBI primers were used together with Arm-PCR of CDR3 regions. MiXCR, run by TCRdb on the multiplex PCR reads, gives a single entry per CDR3 protein. The table shows some 450,000 distinct CDR3 sequences, with 15% to 20% occurring only once. Time point specified: newly diagnosed GD, antithyroid drugs for less than 3 months. The authors made the TCR library using RNA they extracted from PBMCs. A further study also used this sample, focusing on T cells in Graves' hyperthyroidism and ophthalmopathy.

The chain carries TRBV7-2 and TRBJ2-5; TRBD2 agrees at 7 bases. The starting material was peripheral blood mononuclear cells (PBMCs), obtained at new diagnosis, from a patient treated with antithyroid drugs. The sequence was collected from a woman younger than 45 with Graves disease. In nucleotides, the CDR3 is TGTGCCAGCAGCTTAGGAGGAACTAGCGTTGGAGAGACCCAGTACTTC. Translated: CASSLGGTSVGETQYF. Complete variable domain (other parts from reference TRBV7-2 and TRBJ2-5): GAGVSQSPSNKVTEKGKDVELRCDPISGHTALYWYRQSLGQGLEFLIYFQGNSAPDKSGLPSDRFSAERTGGSVSTLTIQRTQQEDSAVYLCASSLGGTSVGETQYFGPGTRLLVL.